The subject of this entry is one T cell receptor (beta chain). Its target is not known. The data are from a study of blood T cell dynamics during melanoma immunotherapy. Background on the study: First-line therapy was either pembrolizumab or nivolumab with ipilimumab for metastatic melanoma. Study-level findings and limits: Whether repertoire-driving clones were melanoma-specific could not be determined.

Time point meaning: week 3, after first cycle of checkpoint inhibitor. Blood was drawn before treatment and at week 3 after checkpoint blockade. Prior systemic cancer therapy, immunosuppressant use and other active malignancies excluded patients. TCRdb keeps only in-frame clones here, not all; method: immunoSEQ multiplex PCR. Seen here are some 20,000 clones, nearly 90% observed once, and the top ten hold roughly 7.1%. J was trimmed by 4 bases and V by 10 bases; bases with no gene match: 4. Germline assignment: CDR1 MNHEY and CDR2 SMNVEV (reference sequence). The CDR3 extends over 14 amino acids. The clonotype originates from a human donor with melanoma. The rearrangement uses TRBV27 and TRBJ2-2; TRBD2 aligns across 12 bases. The sequencing used blood, collected from a patient treated with checkpoint blockade. The CDR3 loop reads CATGTSGFTGELFF. The CDR3 DNA sequence: TGTGCCACCGGGACTAGCGGGTTCACCGGGGAGCTGTTTTTT.